This is a list of T cell receptor beta chains from one sample in a study of blood T cell repertoires in COVID-19. The protocol was immunoSEQ multiplex PCR, while the TCRdb copy is restricted to in-frame clones and leaves out a portion. This table has a few hundred thousand clones, around 89% appearing once. Sequencing was done on a sample of PBMCs or T cells enriched from blood (not recorded which). Receptors originate from a young woman with acute COVID-19. Both conserved end residues are part of each CDR3. Fields, in order: V gene, clone size, J gene, D gene, CDR3 protein, CDR3 DNA. D genes are given only for firm matches. Size is omitted from some rows. Given values are once, few, many or a class for expanded clones.

>TRBV11-3|NA|TRBJ2-1|TRBD2
CASSPGSGRASYNEQFF
TGTGCCAGCAGCCCGGGCAGCGGGAGGGCCTCCTACAATGAGCAGTTCTTC
>TRBV9|NA|TRBJ1-3|TRBD1
CASSERDSLSSGNTIYF
TGTGCCAGCAGCGAGAGGGACAGTCTTAGCTCTGGAAACACCATATATTTT
>TRBV28|NA|TRBJ1-6|TRBD1
CASKGTGNYSPLHF
TGTGCCAGCAAGGGGACAGGGAATTATTCACCCCTCCACTTT
>TRBV5-1|NA|TRBJ1-4|NA
CASSLAPSNSEKLFF
TGCGCCAGCAGCTTGGCTCCCTCGAACTCCGAAAAACTGTTTTTT
>TRBV19|NA|TRBJ2-6|NA
CASRFYSGANVLTF
TGTGCCAGTAGGTTCTATTCCGGGGCCAACGTCCTGACTTTC
>TRBV9|NA|TRBJ1-1|TRBD1
CASSETGKNSGQVQRGPANTEAFF
TGTGCCAGCAGCGAGACGGGCAAAAACTCGGGACAGGTTCAACGGGGGCCCGCGAACACTGAAGCTTTCTTT
>TRBV18|NA|TRBJ2-1|NA
CASSPDSPLRNEQFF
TGTGCCAGCTCACCAGACTCCCCCCTGCGGAATGAGCAGTTCTTC
>TRBV18|once|TRBJ2-1|TRBD2
CASSLGLAGGTHNEQFF
TGTGCCAGCTCACTAGGACTAGCGGGAGGGACCCACAATGAGCAGTTCTTC
>TRBV11-2|NA|TRBJ2-3|TRBD2
CASSSRLASDTQYF
TGTGCCAGCAGCTCCCGACTAGCCTCAGATACGCAGTATTTT
>TRBV11-3|once|TRBJ2-1|NA
CASSLTPSSYNEQFF
TGTGCCAGCAGCCTGACCCCTAGCTCCTACAATGAGCAGTTCTTC
>TRBV5-1|NA|TRBJ1-6|TRBD1
CASSFLGQGLNSPLHF
TGCGCCAGCAGCTTCCTCGGACAGGGCTTAAATTCACCCCTCCACTTT
>TRBV9|NA|TRBJ2-5|NA
CASSEVGVGETQYF
TGTGCCAGCAGCGAAGTGGGCGTTGGGGAGACCCAGTACTTC
>TRBV21-1|NA|TRBJ1-2|NA
CASTLETGEYGYTF
TGTGCCAGCACCCTCGAGACAGGGGAATATGGCTACACCTTC
>TRBV7-6|NA|TRBJ2-2|TRBD2
CASSPPVVAGSNTGELFF
TGTGCCAGCAGCCCACCTGTGGTAGCGGGATCGAACACCGGGGAGCTGTTTTTT
>TRBV15|NA|TRBJ1-1|TRBD1
CATSRGQGNTEAFF
TGTGCCACCAGCAGAGGACAGGGCAACACTGAAGCTTTCTTT
>TRBV24-1|NA|TRBJ2-5|NA
CATSAMTSVGETQYF
TGTGCCACCAGTGCCATGACTAGTGTCGGGGAGACCCAGTACTTC
>TRBV18|few|TRBJ1-4|TRBD1
CASSPRGQLDEKLFF
TGTGCCAGCTCACCGAGGGGGCAGTTGGATGAAAAACTGTTTTTT